This TCR beta chain was sequenced for a study of CD8 T cells in Susac syndrome. The CDR3 totals 15 residues. With 5 bases clipped from V and 0 bases from J, the junction kept 5 bases outside the gene matches. From germline, CDR1 is MDHEN and CDR2 SYDVKM. About this clonotype: The antigen remains undetermined.

When the RNA was reverse transcribed, random hexamers were used with an input of about 0.5 to 1 ug. Coverage of TCR beta CDR3 amplification by immunoSEQ multiplex PCR extended to 54 Vbeta and 13 Jbeta. MiXCR was run by TCRdb on the immunoSEQ multiplex PCR reads, yielding one entry per CDR3 protein. The sample consists of about 300,000 distinct CDR3 sequences, around 85% of them appearing once. The study, taken as a whole, reports: As the study acknowledged, the number of individuals who were part of its TCR sequencing and HLA analysis was relatively small.

This sequence was found in a human donor with multiple sclerosis. Specimen: CD8+ T cells from PBMCs. The rearrangement uses TRBV28 and TRBJ2-3, with TRBD2 matching 7 bases. CDR3 coding DNA: TGTGCCAGCAGTATCGTAGCGGGCAGCACAGATACGCAGTATTTT. Its protein is CASSIVAGSTDTQYF.